This TCR beta chain originates from a study of tumor-infiltrating lymphocytes in localized non-small cell lung cancer. Study context: Tumor tissue and non-adjacent uninvolved lung came from each patient. Broader study findings: Higher tumor T cell infiltration than in uninvolved lung was supported by TCRbeta sequencing.

This clone was recorded a few times. Its antigen is unknown. CDR1 and CDR2 (germline): SEHNR, FQNEAQ (reference sequence). V lost 1 base and J lost 1, with 4 bases in between. The CDR3 covers 13 residues. Assay: immunoSEQ multiplex PCR; the TCRdb copy retains only in-frame clones and omits some. The sample lists under 15,000 clones; 55% to 70% were seen once. The source material was lung tumor tissue. The chain couples TRBV7-9 to TRBJ1-1, with D unclear. This receptor was taken from a human donor with non-small cell lung cancer. The CDR3 protein is CASSLGQNTEAFF. Here the CDR3 DNA reads TGTGCCAGCAGCTTAGGACAGAACACTGAAGCTTTCTTT.